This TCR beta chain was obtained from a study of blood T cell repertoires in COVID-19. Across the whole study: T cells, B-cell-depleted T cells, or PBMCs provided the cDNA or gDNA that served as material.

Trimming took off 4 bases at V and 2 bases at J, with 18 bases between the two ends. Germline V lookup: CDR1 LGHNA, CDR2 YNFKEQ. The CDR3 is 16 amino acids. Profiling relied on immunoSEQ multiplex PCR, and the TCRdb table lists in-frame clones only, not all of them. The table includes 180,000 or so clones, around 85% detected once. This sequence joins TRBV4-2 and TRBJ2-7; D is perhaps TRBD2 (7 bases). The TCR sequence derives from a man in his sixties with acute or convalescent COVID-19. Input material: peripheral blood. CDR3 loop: CASSRRGRAETYEQYF. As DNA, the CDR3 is TGTGCCAGCAGCCGAAGGGGGAGGGCGGAGACCTACGAGCAGTACTTC.